This is a list of T cell receptor beta chains from one sample in a study of shared clonotypes between healthy human individuals. TCRdb's copy holds only in-frame clones and misses some; the assay was immunoSEQ multiplex PCR. The sample has more than 2,000,000 clones; 85% to 95% are singletons. The sequenced sample was naive CD4+ T cells sorted from blood. The receptors here all came from a man aged 18-30 years in good health. CDR3s include the opening cysteine and the closing phenylalanine or tryptophan.

>TRBV6-1|TRBJ2-7
CASSEGWGLYEQYF
>TRBV7-2|TRBJ2-1
CASSHKRRGGYHNEQFF
>TRBV27|TRBJ1-1
CASSSNTEAFF
>TRBV18|TRBJ1-6
CASSPEGTGMNSPLHF
>TRBV11-3|TRBJ2-1
CASSFSWGASPYNEQFF
>TRBV19|TRBJ1-2
CASSMGQGVYGYTF
>TRBV4-2|TRBJ2-5
CASSQVGTQETQYF
>TRBV27|TRBJ2-5
CASSKGTGGRQETQYF
>TRBV2|TRBJ1-2
CASSGFQNYGYTF
>TRBV2|TRBJ1-5
CASSEERGYSNQPQHF
>TRBV30|TRBJ2-6
CAGQGSGANVLTF
>TRBV15|TRBJ1-5
CATSRDSSKGFGQPQHF
>TRBV10-3|TRBJ2-1
CAIREGLGNNEQFF
>TRBV9|TRBJ2-1
CASSVATATGQNEQFF
>TRBV19|TRBJ1-1
CASTPSRKDTEAFF
>TRBV19|TRBJ1-5
CASSSGTPYSNQPQHF
>TRBV4-1|TRBJ1-4
CASSLRELNTNEKLFF